Following are 5 T cell receptor beta chains from one sample sequenced in a study of long-term antiretroviral therapy in people with HIV. The run of the v3.0 immunoSEQ assay was at survey level. TCRdb's table, derived via immunoSEQ multiplex PCR, lists solely in-frame clones and lacks some. The sample contains 20,000 to 25,000 clones, roughly 75% of which appear only once. The sample consisted of unsorted PBMCs, taken 2.9 years after starting antiretroviral therapy. These receptors were obtained from a woman in her thirties with HIV.

The chain is built from TRBV4-2 and TRBJ1-4; D is perhaps TRBD1 (6 bases). This CDR3 contains 15 residues. The V gene lost 1 base and the J gene lost 8 bases, with 14 bases spanning the gap. CDR1 is LGHNA, CDR2 YNFKEQ, per germline. This CDR3 reads CASSQVVGAKEKLFF. CDR3 in DNA: TGTGCCAGCAGCCAAGTCGTGGGGGCGAAGGAAAAACTGTTTTTT.

In this sample, this clone turned up a few times. The chain couples TRBV7-2 to TRBJ1-5; TRBD1 matches 8 bases. This CDR3 spans 14 amino acids. V gave up 5 bases and J gave up 3 bases; unmatched junction bases: 3. The germline gives CDR1 SGHTA, CDR2 FQGNSA. CDR3 region: CASSPGQVNQPQHF. Here the CDR3 DNA reads TGTGCCAGCAGCCCGGGACAGGTCAATCAGCCCCAGCATTTT.

This clone was observed a single time. The CDR3 is CASTRSGTEAFF. CDR3 nucleotides: TGTGCCAGCACGAGATCTGGAACTGAAGCTTTCTTT. The rearrangement links TRBV6-6 to TRBJ1-1; D is undetermined. The germline V and J ends were trimmed by 7 bases and 5 bases, with 11 bases remaining between them. The CDR3 covers 12 residues. The V gene's germline CDR1 is MNHNY and CDR2 SVGAGI (reference sequence).

This chain links TRBV29-1 with TRBJ2-1; TRBD2 matches 7 bases. The CDR3 sequence is 13 residues long. The trim removed 5 bases at V and 2 bases at J, leaving 3 bases unmatched. Germline V gene data show CDR1 as SQVTM and CDR2 as ANQGSEA. The CDR3 reads CSVRGDAYNEQFF. CDR3 bases: TGCAGCGTTCGGGGGGACGCCTACAATGAGCAGTTCTTC.

This clone was seen only a few times. The chain is built from TRBV7-9 and TRBJ2-7; 10 bases fit TRBD2. This CDR3 contains 15 residues. V lost 5 bases and J lost 6; bases outside the gene matches: 10. Germline V lookup: CDR1 SEHNR, CDR2 FQNEAQ (reference sequence). CDR3 in DNA: TGTGCCAGCAGCCCCAGCGGGGGGGCCGATATCGAGCAGTACGTC. As protein: CASSPSGGADIEQYV.